This TCR beta chain comes out of a study of T cells after yellow fever vaccination. About the research overall: SMART-Seq v4 Ultra Low Input handled preparation of low-cell-number fractions. Study conclusions and caveats: Among primary-vaccination clones, most reappeared after the booster, at almost 98% for CD4 and around 91% for CD8. A minor fraction of clonotypes spanned both CD4 and CD8 compartments.

A note on this clonotype: Its specificity is not known.

V was shortened by 8 bases and J by 1 base, with 15 bases between the two germline ends. The CDR3 loop spans 15 amino acids. Germline values: CDR1 ENHRY, CDR2 SYGVKD. A process of 5'RACE template switching, which added a universal primer site and UMIs, was used to make TCR cDNA. In TCRdb, the 5' RACE reads were re-called with MiXCR into one record per CDR3 protein. The sample records around 300,000 distinct CDR3 sequences, 10% to 15% being singletons. The clonotype originates from a man aged 30 to 39 who received the YFV17D yellow fever vaccine. This specimen consisted of CD4+ T cells sorted from PBMCs, obtained 45 days after the yellow fever booster vaccination. The chain uses TRBV10-3 and TRBJ1-5; D may be TRBD1 (5 bases). The CDR3 sequence: CAISPGALSNQPQHF. Here the CDR3 DNA reads TGTGCCATCTCGCCCGGGGCGCTGAGCAATCAGCCCCAGCATTTT.